This TCR beta chain was recovered during a study of CD8+ T cells in alopecia areata. The V segment lost 2 bases and the J segment 6 bases; nucleotides outside the gene matches: 5. CDR3 length: 13 amino acids. Per germline, CDR1 GTSNPN and CDR2 SVGIG (reference sequence). Treatment defined: oral pan-JAK inhibitor, 5-10 mg twice daily. Alopecia areata patients gave lesional scalp punch biopsies and peripheral blood samples. Study-wide findings and caveats: Many expanded lesional clones persisted in scalp and blood during tofacitinib treatment.

Comments on this clone: Its matching antigen is unknown.

In each case, RNA was isolated and then reverse transcribed into cDNA as the sequencing template. Clones were sequenced by immunoSEQ multiplex PCR, and TCRdb holds only the in-frame ones, with some missing. The sample holds under 95,000 clones, more than 65% seen once. The specimen was CD8+ T cells sorted from blood, collected at week 44, from a patient treated with tofacitinib. The TCR sequence derives from a human donor with alopecia areata. The rearrangement links TRBV30 to TRBJ1-1; 8 bases are a match to TRBD1. CDR3 sequence: CAWSPGGGSEAFF. DNA of the CDR3: TGTGCCTGGAGTCCAGGGGGCGGGTCTGAAGCTTTCTTT.